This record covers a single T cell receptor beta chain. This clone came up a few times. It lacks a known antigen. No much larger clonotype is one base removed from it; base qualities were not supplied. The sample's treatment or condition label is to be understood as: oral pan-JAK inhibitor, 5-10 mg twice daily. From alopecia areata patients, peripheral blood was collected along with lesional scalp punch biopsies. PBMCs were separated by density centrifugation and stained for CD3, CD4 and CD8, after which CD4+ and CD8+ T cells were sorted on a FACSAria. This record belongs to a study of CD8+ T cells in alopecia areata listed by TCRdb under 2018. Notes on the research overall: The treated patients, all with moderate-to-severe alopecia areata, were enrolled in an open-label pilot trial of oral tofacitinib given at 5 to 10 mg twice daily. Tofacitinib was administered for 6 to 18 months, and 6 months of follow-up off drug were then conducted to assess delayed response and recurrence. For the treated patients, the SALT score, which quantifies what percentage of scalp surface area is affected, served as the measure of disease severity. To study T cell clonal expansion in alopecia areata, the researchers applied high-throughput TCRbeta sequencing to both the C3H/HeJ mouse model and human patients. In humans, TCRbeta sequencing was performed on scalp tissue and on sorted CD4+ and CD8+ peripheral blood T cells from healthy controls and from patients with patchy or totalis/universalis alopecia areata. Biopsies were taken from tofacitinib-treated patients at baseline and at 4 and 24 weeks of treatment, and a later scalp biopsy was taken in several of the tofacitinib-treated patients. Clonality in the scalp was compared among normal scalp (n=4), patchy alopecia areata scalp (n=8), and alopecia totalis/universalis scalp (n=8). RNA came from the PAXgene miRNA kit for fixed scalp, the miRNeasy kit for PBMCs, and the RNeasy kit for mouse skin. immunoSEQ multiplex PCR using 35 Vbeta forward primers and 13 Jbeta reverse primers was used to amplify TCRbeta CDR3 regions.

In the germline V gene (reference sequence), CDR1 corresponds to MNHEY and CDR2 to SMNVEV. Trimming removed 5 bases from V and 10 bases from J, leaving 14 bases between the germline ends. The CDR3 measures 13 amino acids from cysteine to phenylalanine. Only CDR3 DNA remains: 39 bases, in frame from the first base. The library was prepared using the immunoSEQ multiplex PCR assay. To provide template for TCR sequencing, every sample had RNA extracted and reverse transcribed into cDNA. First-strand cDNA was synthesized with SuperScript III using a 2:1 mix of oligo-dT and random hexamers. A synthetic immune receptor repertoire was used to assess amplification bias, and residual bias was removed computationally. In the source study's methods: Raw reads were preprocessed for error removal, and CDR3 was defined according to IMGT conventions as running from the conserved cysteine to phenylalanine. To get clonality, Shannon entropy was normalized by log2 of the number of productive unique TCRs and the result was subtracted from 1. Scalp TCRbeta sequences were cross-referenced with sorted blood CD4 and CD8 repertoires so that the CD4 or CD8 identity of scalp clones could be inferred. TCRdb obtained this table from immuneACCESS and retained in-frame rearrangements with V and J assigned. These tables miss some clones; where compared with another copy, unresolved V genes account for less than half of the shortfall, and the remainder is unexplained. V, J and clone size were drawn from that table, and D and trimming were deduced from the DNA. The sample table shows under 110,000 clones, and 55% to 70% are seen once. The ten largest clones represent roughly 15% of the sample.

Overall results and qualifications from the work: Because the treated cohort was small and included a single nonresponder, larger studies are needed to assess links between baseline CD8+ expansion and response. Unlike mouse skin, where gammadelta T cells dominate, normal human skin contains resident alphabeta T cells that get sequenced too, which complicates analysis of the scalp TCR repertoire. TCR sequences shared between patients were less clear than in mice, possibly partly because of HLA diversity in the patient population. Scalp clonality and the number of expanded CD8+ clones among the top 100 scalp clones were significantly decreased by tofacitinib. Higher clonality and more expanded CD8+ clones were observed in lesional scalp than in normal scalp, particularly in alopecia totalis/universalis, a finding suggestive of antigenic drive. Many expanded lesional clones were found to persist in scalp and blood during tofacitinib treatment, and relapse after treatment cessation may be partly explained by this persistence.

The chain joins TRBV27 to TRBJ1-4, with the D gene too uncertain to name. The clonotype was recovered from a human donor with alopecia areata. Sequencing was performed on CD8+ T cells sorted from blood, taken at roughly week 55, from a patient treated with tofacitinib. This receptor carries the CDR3 CASSPLAPGKLFF. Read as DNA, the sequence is TGTGCCAGCAGTCCGCTGGCCCCGGGAAAACTGTTTTTT.